A selection of T cell receptor beta chains follows, all from one sample in a study of blood T cell repertoires in COVID-19. Profiled with immunoSEQ multiplex PCR; TCRdb holds only in-frame clones, not every one. The table shows about 230,000 clones, with about 90% occurring only once. Sequencing was carried out using PBMCs or T cells enriched from blood (not recorded which). The receptors shown here come from a woman in her thirties who had been exposed to COVID-19. The CDR3 runs from the conserved cysteine through the conserved F or W. The D gene is left open where the match is weak. Clone size is shown for a subset of rows, as once, few, many or a class of expanded clone.

>TRBD1|TRBV30|.|TRBJ1-2
TGTGCCTGGGGGTGGGACAGGGGCTCCTATGGCTACACCTTC
CAWGWDRGSYGYTF
>.|TRBV2|.|TRBJ2-5
TGTGCCAGCAGTGGGGACTCTTTCCAAGAGACCCAGTACTTC
CASSGDSFQETQYF
>TRBD1|TRBV19|.|TRBJ1-1
TGTGCCAGTAGTCCCCAGGGGACAGTGAACACTGAAGCTTTCTTT
CASSPQGTVNTEAFF
>TRBD1|TRBV6-5|.|TRBJ2-7
TGTGCCAGCAGTCGCGGACAGGGGGGAACCTACGAGCAGTACTTC
CASSRGQGGTYEQYF
>.|TRBV7-2|.|TRBJ1-1
TGTGCCAGCAGCTTAACCGGGGGACTAACTGAAGCTTTCTTT
CASSLTGGLTEAFF
>TRBD1|TRBV6-5|.|TRBJ1-3
TGTGCCAGCAGTCCAGGACAGGCGGTAGGAAACACCATATATTTT
CASSPGQAVGNTIYF
>TRBD1|TRBV28|.|TRBJ1-4
TGTGCCAGCAGTACCCGGGGTGGGGCAGGGGGTGGTGAAAAACTGTTTTTT
CASSTRGGAGGGEKLFF
>TRBD2|TRBV7-3|.|TRBJ2-6
TGTGCCAGCAGCCTCAATTTAGCGGGAGCGCACTCTGGGGCCAACGTCCTGACTTTC
CASSLNLAGAHSGANVLTF
>.|TRBV30|.|TRBJ1-5
TGTGCCTGGAGTGCGCTAGGAAGCAATCAGCCCCAGCATTTT
CAWSALGSNQPQHF
>.|TRBV30|.|TRBJ1-5
TGTGCCTGGAGAACGGCAGGGGCGGAAGGTAGCAATCAGCCCCAGCATTTT
CAWRTAGAEGSNQPQHF
>.|TRBV3-1/TRBV3-2|.|TRBJ1-1
TGTGCCAGCAGCCAAATGAGCACTGAAGCTTTCTTT
CASSQMSTEAFF
>.|TRBV5-1|.|TRBJ2-4
TGCGCCAGCAGCTCTGAAACGGGGAAAAACATTCAGTACTTC
CASSSETGKNIQYF
>.|TRBV20-1|.|TRBJ1-1
TGCAGTGCTAGTCCCAGGAACCTGAACACTGAAGCTTTCTTT
CSASPRNLNTEAFF
>TRBD1|TRBV2|.|TRBJ1-4
TGTGCCAGCGTGGTGGACAGGGGTAATGAAAAACTGTTTTTT
CASVVDRGNEKLFF
>.|TRBV4-1|few|TRBJ1-6
TGCGCCAGCAGCCAATGGGGGGTTCTCCACTTT
CASSQWGVLHF
>.|TRBV29-1|.|TRBJ1-2
TGCAGCGTTGAAGCAGGGGCCAACTATGGCTACACCTTC
CSVEAGANYGYTF
>.|TRBV7-9|.|TRBJ1-1
TGTGCCAGCAGCTTAGGGCAGGAAGCTTTCTTT
CASSLGQEAFF
>TRBD2|TRBV19|.|TRBJ2-7
TGTGCCAGTAGTATGACTAGCGGGCTATTAGGCTACGAGCAGTACTTC
CASSMTSGLLGYEQYF
>TRBD2|TRBV3-1/TRBV3-2|.|TRBJ2-4
TGTGCCAGCAGCCAAGAACTGGGACTAGCGGGAGTAAGGTCCAAAAACATTCAGTACTTC
CASSQELGLAGVRSKNIQYF
>TRBD2|TRBV14|.|TRBJ2-5
TGTGCCAGCAGCCAAGCTCCCCTAGCGGGCCTTTTGCAAGAGACCCAGTACTTC
CASSQAPLAGLLQETQYF
>TRBD1|TRBV5-1|.|TRBJ1-4
TGCGCCAGCAGCTTGGAGGGACAGGGTGCAACTAATGAAAAACTGTTTTTT
CASSLEGQGATNEKLFF
>.|TRBV30|.|TRBJ1-2
TGTGCCTGGAGTATGGGCTTTAACTATGGCTACACCTTC
CAWSMGFNYGYTF
>.|TRBV5-5|.|TRBJ2-1
TGTGCCAGCAGCTTGGAACCCAGGATTGAGCAGTTCTTC
CASSLEPRIEQFF
>TRBD2|TRBV5-1|.|TRBJ2-7
TGCGCCAGCAGACTGACTAGCGGGAGGGCCTACGAGCAGTACTTC
CASRLTSGRAYEQYF
>TRBD1|TRBV9|.|TRBJ2-7
TGTGCCAGCAGCGTCTCCGGGACAGGGGGCGACGAGCAGTACTTC
CASSVSGTGGDEQYF
>.|TRBV5-1|few|TRBJ1-3
TGCGCCAGCAGCTTGTGGGGAGGCGACGGGCAATATGGAAACACCATATATTTT
CASSLWGGDGQYGNTIYF
>.|TRBV6-5|.|TRBJ2-4
TGTGCCAGCAGTTACTCCCGGACACTAGCCAAAAACATTCAGTACTTC
CASSYSRTLAKNIQYF
>TRBD2|TRBV24-1|once|TRBJ2-3
TGTGCCACCAGTGATCGGACTAGCGGTCCCACAGATACGCAGTATTTT
CATSDRTSGPTDTQYF
>.|TRBV3-1/TRBV3-2|.|TRBJ2-7
TGTGCCAGCAGCCAAGGACGGAGTAGCTCCTACGAGCAGTACTTC
CASSQGRSSSYEQYF
>.|TRBV6-2/TRBV6-3|.|TRBJ2-7
TGTGCCAGCAGCCAAGGGGGCGGGGACTACGAGCAGTACTTC
CASSQGGGDYEQYF
>.|TRBV6-5|.|TRBJ1-1
TGTGCCAGCAGTTACTCGGGAGGGGGGGGGACAGCTTTCTTT
CASSYSGGGGTAFF
>TRBD1|TRBV11-2|once|TRBJ1-5
TGTGCCAGCAGCCTGGGACAGGGGGGCAATCAGCCCCAGCATTTT
CASSLGQGGNQPQHF
>TRBD1|TRBV30|.|TRBJ1-5
TGTGCCTGGGGGGGACAGGGGAGGCAGCCCCAGCATTTT
CAWGGQGRQPQHF